This T cell receptor (beta chain) was captured by sequencing in a study of T cells in localized non-small cell lung cancer. General study points: Adjacent lung was found to contain a median approximately 60 of the top 100 tumor clones. Among the tissues sampled, uninvolved adjacent lung had the highest T cell clonality, above tumor.

The CDR3 spans 16 residues. Germline CDR1 and CDR2: SQVTM and ANQGSEA. V gave up 7 bases and J gave up 5 bases; unmatched junction bases: 9. The method was immunoSEQ multiplex PCR; TCRdb's version includes in-frame clones alone and lacks a portion of them. The data show 60,000 to 65,000 clones, about 90% seen once. About this clone: Its antigen is unidentified.

Sequencing used peripheral blood, obtained before any cancer treatment. This clonotype originated in a woman between 40 and 69 years old with stage I lung adenocarcinoma. The V and J genes are TRBV29-1 and TRBJ2-2; 14 nucleotides agree with TRBD2. The CDR3 loop reads CSAGLAGGDPTGELFF. DNA of the CDR3: TGCAGCGCCGGACTAGCGGGGGGAGATCCTACCGGGGAGCTGTTTTTT.